One sample yielded the 20 T cell receptor beta chains listed below, sequenced in a study of blood T cell repertoires in COVID-19. Repertoires were generated with immunoSEQ multiplex PCR, while TCRdb's copy carries only in-frame clones and drops some. This sample carries around 100,000 clones, roughly 70% of them seen once, and the ten largest clones take 3.5% to 4%. The material sequenced was peripheral blood. The source of these receptors is a man aged 65 to 85 with COVID-19, enrolled during active disease.

About this clone itself: At one of its ends the junction is not consistent with the germline gene, which may arise from a read error. The chain uses TRBV19 and TRBJ2-1; D possibly corresponds to TRBD2 (5 bases). Germline CDR1 and CDR2: LNHDA and SQIVND (reference sequence). The CDR3 has 13 amino acids. CDR3 residues: CASSLDYDNEQFF. As DNA, the CDR3 is TGTGCCAGTAGTCTAGACTATGACAATGAGCAGTTCTTC.

This rearrangement joins TRBV28 to TRBJ1-2, with 8 positions matching TRBD1. Germline V gives CDR1 MDHEN, CDR2 SYDVKM. Trimming cost V 5 bases and J 4 bases; bases outside gene matches: 6. The CDR3 is made up of 14 amino acids. CDR3: CASSPGQGIYGYTF. The CDR3 DNA reads as TGTGCCAGCAGTCCCGGACAGGGTATCTATGGCTACACCTTC.

The rearrangement links TRBV14 to TRBJ2-5, with D perhaps TRBD2 (5 bases). The CDR3 has 17 amino acids. CDR1 and CDR2 from the germline V gene are SGHDN and FVKESK. Deletions cut 4 bases from V and 1 base from J, with 19 bases between. The CDR3: CASSPDLSPGTQETQYF. CDR3 bases: TGTGCCAGCAGCCCGGACTTATCCCCAGGCACCCAAGAGACCCAGTACTTC.

This chain links TRBV3-1 (or the pseudogene TRBV3-2) with TRBJ1-2, with D unresolved. The CDR3 consists of 16 residues. The V end lost 1 base, the J end lost 4 bases, and 16 bases lay between the germline ends. Germline assignment: CDR1 LGHDT and CDR2 YNNKEL (reference sequence). The CDR3 nucleotides are TGTGCCAGCAGCCAAGGAGGAGTCCCATACCTCTATGGCTACACCTTC. This codes for CASSQGGVPYLYGYTF.

The V call is TRBV7-2, the J call TRBJ2-2; TRBD2 is a possible D gene (5 bases). This CDR3 has 16 residues. Trimming cost V 3 bases and J 0 bases, with 11 bases left between them. Germline loops: CDR1 SGHTA, CDR2 FQGNSA. CDR3: CASSLMAGANTGELFF. CDR3 bases: TGTGCCAGCAGCTTGATGGCGGGTGCGAACACCGGGGAGCTGTTTTTT.

CDR3 region: CASSLSSGTRRVTQYF. Written as DNA, the CDR3 is TGTGCCAGCAGTTTATCGTCGGGGACTAGAAGGGTTACGCAGTATTTT. This rearrangement joins TRBV27 to TRBJ2-3, with 8 positions matching TRBD2. After removal of 0 bases from V and 8 bases from J, the junction contained 10 bases not matched to a gene. This CDR3 has 16 amino acids. Germline CDR1 and CDR2: MNHEY and SMNVEV (reference sequence).

This CDR3 is CASSRTMTVQETQYF. CDR3 in DNA: TGCGCCAGCAGCCGCACTATGACAGTACAAGAGACCCAGTACTTC. The chain joins TRBV4-3 to TRBJ2-5; the D gene is possibly TRBD1 (5 bases). The CDR3 extends over 15 amino acids. V was clipped by 4 bases and J by 2 bases, with 14 bases between them. From germline, CDR1 is LGHNA and CDR2 YSLEER.

The V and J genes are TRBV7-9 and TRBJ2-2; 8 positions agree with TRBD1. Germline V lookup: CDR1 SEHNR, CDR2 FQNEAQ (reference sequence). This CDR3 is 14 amino acids long. V trimming: 6 bases; J trimming: 6 bases; junction bases outside the gene matches: 6. CDR3 amino acids: CASRFTGGAGELFF. Here the CDR3 DNA reads TGTGCCAGCAGATTTACAGGGGGAGCCGGGGAGCTGTTTTTT.

This chain joins TRBV5-4 and TRBJ1-6; tentative D call: TRBD1 (6 bases). Trimming left V 4 bases short and J 9 bases short, with 8 bases between. CDR1 SGHNT and CDR2 YYREEE come from the germline V gene (reference sequence). The CDR3 length is 12 residues. The CDR3 region has the DNA TGTGCCAGCAGCGTACAGGGTTCACCCCTCCACTTT. This sequence encodes CASSVQGSPLHF.

Many counts were recorded for this clone. This chain links TRBV5-6 with TRBJ1-2; tentatively, D is TRBD1 (6 bases). Germline CDR1 SGHDT, CDR2 YYEEEE. The CDR3 extends over 14 amino acids. V shed 1 base and J shed 6 bases, with 13 bases lying between them. CDR3 residues: CASSLIIRGHGYTF. CDR3 nucleotide sequence: TGTGCCAGCAGCTTGATCATCAGGGGCCATGGCTACACCTTC.

This clone has just a few counts. The chain uses TRBV7-2 and TRBJ2-5; TRBD1 matches 7 bases. Germline-derived CDR1 and CDR2 are SGHTA and FQGNSA. The CDR3 is 15 amino acids. After removal of 0 bases from V and 2 bases from J, the junction contained 3 bases not matched to a gene. Written as DNA, the CDR3 is TGTGCCAGCAGCTTAGCCCCGGGACAGCAAGAGACCCAGTACTTC. This encodes CASSLAPGQQETQYF.

The chain uses TRBV19 and TRBJ2-5; TRBD2 matches at 13 bases. V trimming: 2 bases; J trimming: 5 bases; junction bases outside the gene matches: 8. CDR3 length equals 17 residues. Germline CDR1 is LNHDA and CDR2 is SQIVND (reference sequence). CDR3 residues: CASSIQATSGRRETQYF. DNA for the CDR3: TGTGCCAGTAGTATACAGGCGACTAGCGGGAGGAGGGAGACCCAGTACTTC. The full variable domain, in which reference TRBV19 and TRBJ2-5 provide the parts outside the CDR3, is DGGITQSPKYLFRKEGQNVTLSCEQNLNHDAMYWYRQDPGQGLRLIYYSQIVNDFQKGDIAEGYSVSREKKESFPLTVTSAQKNPTAFYLCASSIQATSGRRETQYFGPGTRLLVL.

This clone was detected once. The chain has TRBV9 and TRBJ2-3; TRBD2 might be the D (5 bases). CDR1 SGDLS and CDR2 YYNGEE come from the germline V gene. The CDR3 has 18 amino acids. V lost 0 bases and J 3 bases, leaving 20 bases between the germline ends. The CDR3, as DNA: TGTGCCAGCAGCGTAGGATTATCGGGGATGTTGATTACAGATACGCAGTATTTT. Translating it yields CASSVGLSGMLITDTQYF.

This sequence joins TRBV27 and TRBJ1-5, with D possibly TRBD1 on 6 matching bases. Germline V gene lookup returns CDR1 MNHEY and CDR2 SMNVEV (reference sequence). V dropped 3 bases and J dropped 6 bases, with 12 bases sitting between them. The CDR3 has 14 residues. In nucleotides, the CDR3 is TGTGCCAGCAGTTTTGCGGCAGGGGTTCAGCCCCAGCATTTT. Amino acids: CASSFAAGVQPQHF.

This rearrangement joins TRBV27 to TRBJ1-2; possible D gene TRBD1, 6 bases. Deletions cut 6 bases from V and 4 bases from J, with 12 bases between. Per the germline V gene, CDR1 is MNHEY and CDR2 is SMNVEV (reference sequence). The CDR3 runs 13 residues. The CDR3 DNA reads TGTGCCAGCAGCAGGGGCGCTGGCTATGGCTACACCTTC. Encoded protein: CASSRGAGYGYTF.

The chain uses TRBV7-9 and TRBJ1-3; D unclear. The CDR3 spans 15 residues. CDR1 and CDR2 from the germline V gene are SEHNR and FQNEAQ (reference sequence). The V end was cut by 1 base, the J end by 0 bases, with 7 bases between. The CDR3 coding sequence is TGTGCCAGCAGCTTAGGAGCGAGCTCTGGAAACACCATATATTTT. As protein: CASSLGASSGNTIYF.

The chain joins TRBV7-9 to TRBJ1-4; 9 positions match TRBD1. In germline, CDR1 is SEHNR, CDR2 FQNEAQ (reference sequence). The V segment lost 7 bases and the J segment 10 bases; nucleotides outside the gene matches: 7. This CDR3 spans 13 amino acids. The CDR3 DNA is TGTGCCAGCACCTTGGACAGGGGAGTAAAACTGTTTTTT. It translates to CASTLDRGVKLFF.

This clone occurred a few times. The gene calls are TRBV7-8 and TRBJ1-1, with TRBD1 identical over 7 bases. CDR1 SGHVS and CDR2 FQNEAQ come from the germline V gene. Trimming cost V 5 bases and J 0 bases; bases outside gene matches: 6. The CDR3 runs to 15 residues. Written as DNA, the CDR3 is TGTGCCAGCAGCCCGAGGGGACAGTTGAACACTGAAGCTTTCTTT. It translates to CASSPRGQLNTEAFF.

This clone is a singleton in its sample. The chain joins TRBV19 to TRBJ2-7; 8 nucleotides align to TRBD1. Trimming took 5 bases from V and 0 from J; bases not matched to a gene: 6. CDR3 length equals 15 residues. Germline lookup yields CDR1 LNHDA and CDR2 SQIVND (reference sequence). CDR3 bases: TGTGCCAGTAGTCGGACAGGGCCCAGCTCCTACGAGCAGTACTTC. It yields the protein CASSRTGPSSYEQYF.

The chain links TRBV5-1 to TRBJ2-5; 7 positions match TRBD2. CDR3 size: 17 residues. J lost 2 bases, V lost 0 bases, and 10 bases had no gene match. The germline gives CDR1 SGHRS, CDR2 YFSETQ. DNA of the CDR3: TGCGCCAGCAGCTTGGGAATGTGGGAGGGCCGGCAAGAGACCCAGTACTTC. Protein: CASSLGMWEGRQETQYF.